This T cell receptor beta chain was obtained from a study of T cell changes during pregnancy in multiple sclerosis. Germline V gene lookup returns CDR1 MNHNS and CDR2 SASEGT. The V and J ends lost 0 bases and 6 bases respectively, with 6 bases between them. The CDR3 is 13 residues long. Measured with immunoSEQ multiplex PCR; TCRdb has only the in-frame clones, and not every one. Of 65,000 to 85,000 clones listed, over 90% are singletons. The TCR originated in a female donor with multiple sclerosis, enrolled in a pregnancy study. The sample was CD4+ T cells from peripheral blood mononuclear cells, taken after pregnancy. The rearrangement joins TRBV6-1 to TRBJ1-5, with D tentatively TRBD1 (5 bases). For the CDR3, the DNA is TGTGCCAGCAGTGAAGCGGGGGGTCAGCCCCAGCATTTT. This codes for CASSEAGGQPQHF.